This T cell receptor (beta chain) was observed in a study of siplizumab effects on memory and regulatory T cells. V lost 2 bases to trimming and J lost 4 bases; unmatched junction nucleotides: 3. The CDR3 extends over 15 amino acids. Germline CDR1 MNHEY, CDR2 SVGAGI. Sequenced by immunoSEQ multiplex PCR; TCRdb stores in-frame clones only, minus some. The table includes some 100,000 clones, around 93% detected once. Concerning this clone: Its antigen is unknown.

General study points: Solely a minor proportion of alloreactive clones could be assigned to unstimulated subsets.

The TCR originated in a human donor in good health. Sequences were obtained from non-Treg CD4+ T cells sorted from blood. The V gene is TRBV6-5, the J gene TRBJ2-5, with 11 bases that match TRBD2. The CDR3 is CASSYRTSGGETQYF. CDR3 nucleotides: TGTGCCAGCAGTTACCGCACTAGCGGGGGAGAGACCCAGTACTTC.